This T cell receptor (beta chain) stems from a study of T cell repertoires in cytomegalovirus infection. Study overall: Evidence of both CMV infection and a matching HLA type came from public TCR beta signatures.

TCRdb independently ran MiXCR on the reads; one entry per CDR3 protein. The table shows fewer than 950,000 distinct CDR3 sequences, with about 31% occurring only once. CDR1 is MDHEN, CDR2 SYDVKM, per germline. With 7 bases removed from V and 5 bases from J, the gap between germline ends came to 21 bases. The CDR3 is 16 residues long. This clonotype showed up just a few times. What it recognizes is unknown. The sequence derives from a human donor in good health (CMV status not recorded). Some clones in this sample may be carry-over from other donors' samples. This material consisted of cultured CD8+ T cells from PBMCs, taken from culture after CMV antigen stimulation. The chain combines TRBV28 with TRBJ1-5; D is undetermined. The CDR3 coding sequence is TGTGCCAGCACGACCCTTTTGAAGGCGCCGTATCAGCCCCAGCATTTT. Residues: CASTTLLKAPYQPQHF. The whole variable domain, filled in from reference TRBV28 and TRBJ1-5, reads DVKVTQSSRYLVKRTGEKVFLECVQDMDHENMFWYRQDPGLGLRLIYFSYDVKMKEKGDIPEGYSVSREKKERFSLILESASTNQTSMYLCASTTLLKAPYQPQHFGDGTRLSIL.